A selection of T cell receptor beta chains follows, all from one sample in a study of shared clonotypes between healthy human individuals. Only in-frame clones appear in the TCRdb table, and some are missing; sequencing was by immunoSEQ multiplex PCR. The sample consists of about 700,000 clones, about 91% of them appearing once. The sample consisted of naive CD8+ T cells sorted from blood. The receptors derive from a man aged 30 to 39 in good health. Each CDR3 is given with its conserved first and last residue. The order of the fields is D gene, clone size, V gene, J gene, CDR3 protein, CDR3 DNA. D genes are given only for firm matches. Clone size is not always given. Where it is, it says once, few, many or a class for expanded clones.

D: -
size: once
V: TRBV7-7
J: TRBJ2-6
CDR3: CASSLSPGSGANVLTF
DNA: TGTGCCAGCAGCTTATCCCCGGGTTCTGGGGCCAACGTCCTGACTTTC

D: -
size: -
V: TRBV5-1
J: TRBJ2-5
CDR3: CASSLDIETQYF
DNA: TGCGCCAGCAGCTTGGACATAGAGACCCAGTACTTC

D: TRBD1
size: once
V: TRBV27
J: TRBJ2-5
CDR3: CASSVGDRRLLQETQYF
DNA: TGTGCCAGCAGTGTAGGGGACAGGAGACTTCTCCAAGAGACCCAGTACTTC

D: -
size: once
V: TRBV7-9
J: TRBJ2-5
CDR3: CASEGRREETQYF
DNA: TGTGCCAGCGAGGGGCGCAGGGAAGAGACCCAGTACTTC

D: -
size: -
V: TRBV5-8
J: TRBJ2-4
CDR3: CASSWPLRGRSTKYF
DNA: TGTGCCAGCAGCTGGCCCCTCAGGGGAAGATCGACGAAGTACTTC

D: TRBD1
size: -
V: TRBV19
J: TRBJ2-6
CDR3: CASTGGSGYSGANVLTF
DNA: TGTGCCAGTACAGGGGGAAGCGGATACTCTGGGGCCAACGTCCTGACTTTC

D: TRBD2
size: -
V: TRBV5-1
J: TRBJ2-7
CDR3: CASSLGVAGSDDEQYF
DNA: TGCGCCAGCAGCTTGGGAGTAGCGGGAAGTGACGACGAGCAGTACTTC

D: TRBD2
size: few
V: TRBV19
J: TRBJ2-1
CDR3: CASSMTSGRHSYNEQFF
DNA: TGTGCCAGTAGTATGACTAGCGGGAGGCACTCCTACAATGAGCAGTTCTTC

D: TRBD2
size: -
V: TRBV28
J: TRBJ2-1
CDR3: CASSPRLAGYINEQFF
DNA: TGTGCCAGCAGTCCGAGACTAGCGGGATACATCAATGAGCAGTTCTTC

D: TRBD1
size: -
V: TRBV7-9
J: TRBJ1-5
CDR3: CASSKQGANQPQHF
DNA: TGTGCCAGCAGCAAACAGGGGGCGAATCAGCCCCAGCATTTT

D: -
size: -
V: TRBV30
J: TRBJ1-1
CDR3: CAWSVEGVGTEAFF
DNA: TGTGCCTGGAGTGTCGAGGGAGTGGGCACTGAAGCTTTCTTT

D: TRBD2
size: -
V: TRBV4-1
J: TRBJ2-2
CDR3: CASSQDQLAGGMAGELFF
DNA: TGCGCCAGCAGCCAAGATCAACTAGCGGGAGGCATGGCCGGGGAGCTGTTTTTT

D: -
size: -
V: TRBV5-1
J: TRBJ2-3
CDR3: CASSLGRGTDTQYF
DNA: TGCGCCAGCAGCTTGGGCCGGGGGACAGATACGCAGTATTTT

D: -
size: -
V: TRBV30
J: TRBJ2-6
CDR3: CAWSALGEPQETF
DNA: TGTGCCTGGAGTGCCCTAGGAGAACCTCAAGAAACTTTC

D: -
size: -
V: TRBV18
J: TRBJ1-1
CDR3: CASSPSPPGTEAFF
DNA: TGTGCCAGCTCACCGTCCCCCCCGGGAACTGAAGCTTTCTTT

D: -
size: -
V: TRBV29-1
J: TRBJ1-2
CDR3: CSVEDLGRAYGYTF
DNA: TGCAGCGTTGAAGATCTTGGCAGGGCCTATGGCTACACCTTC

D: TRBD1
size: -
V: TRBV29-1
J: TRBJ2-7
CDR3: CSVIDRAGPSYEQYF
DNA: TGCAGCGTGATAGACAGGGCCGGGCCTTCCTACGAGCAGTACTTC

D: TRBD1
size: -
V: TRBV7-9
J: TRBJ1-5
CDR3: CASSFSGSEGAGQPQHF
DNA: TGTGCCAGCAGCTTTAGTGGTAGCGAGGGGGCCGGTCAGCCCCAGCATTTT

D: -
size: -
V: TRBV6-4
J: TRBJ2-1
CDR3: CASSVSGQRKDEQFF
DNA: TGTGCCAGCAGTGTATCAGGCCAACGGAAGGATGAGCAGTTCTTC

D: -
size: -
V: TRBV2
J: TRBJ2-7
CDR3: CASSGAQSSYEQYF
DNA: TGTGCCAGCAGTGGAGCGCAGAGCTCCTACGAGCAGTACTTC

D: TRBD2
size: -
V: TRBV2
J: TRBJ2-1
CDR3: CALSAGGWNEQFF
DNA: TGTGCGCTCTCAGCGGGGGGTTGGAATGAGCAGTTCTTC

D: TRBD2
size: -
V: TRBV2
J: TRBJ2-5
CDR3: CASSEGLAGLPKETQYF
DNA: TGTGCCAGCAGCGAGGGACTAGCGGGACTACCTAAAGAGACCCAGTACTTC

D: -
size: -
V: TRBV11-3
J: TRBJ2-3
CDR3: CASSLDGNTDTQYF
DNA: TGTGCCAGCAGCTTAGACGGAAACACAGATACGCAGTATTTT

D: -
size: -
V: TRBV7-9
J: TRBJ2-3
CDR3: CASSHRRPGTDTQYF
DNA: TGTGCCAGCAGCCACCGCAGGCCAGGTACAGATACGCAGTATTTT

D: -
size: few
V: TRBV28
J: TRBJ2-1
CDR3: CASRRDILEFF
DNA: TGTGCCAGCAGACGGGACATCCTTGAGTTCTTC

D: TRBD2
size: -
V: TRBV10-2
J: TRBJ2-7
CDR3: CASSEAGQAYEQYF
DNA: TGCGCCAGCAGCGAAGCGGGGCAAGCCTACGAGCAGTACTTC

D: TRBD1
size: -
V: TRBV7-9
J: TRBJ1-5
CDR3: CASSGGQGNQPQHF
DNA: TGTGCCAGCAGCGGCGGACAGGGCAATCAGCCCCAGCATTTT

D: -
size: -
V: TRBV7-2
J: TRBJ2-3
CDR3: CASSFSSGADRDTQYF
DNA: TGTGCCAGCAGCTTCTCCTCGGGGGCTGATCGAGATACGCAGTATTTT

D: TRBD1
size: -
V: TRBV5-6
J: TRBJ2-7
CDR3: CASSLGTGDIYEQYF
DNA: TGTGCCAGCAGCTTGGGGACAGGGGATATCTACGAGCAGTACTTC

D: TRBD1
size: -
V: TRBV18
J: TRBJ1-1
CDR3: CASSPPTGGGTEAFF
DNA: TGTGCCAGCTCACCACCGACAGGGGGCGGCACTGAAGCTTTCTTT

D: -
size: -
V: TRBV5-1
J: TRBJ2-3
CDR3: CASSLIAPSTDTQYF
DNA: TGCGCCAGCAGCTTGATCGCCCCTTCCACAGATACGCAGTATTTT

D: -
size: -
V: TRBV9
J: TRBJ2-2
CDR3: CASNHPNTGELFF
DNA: TGTGCCAGCAACCATCCCAACACCGGGGAGCTGTTTTTT

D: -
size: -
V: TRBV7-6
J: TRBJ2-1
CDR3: CASSLRLGGVEQFF
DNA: TGTGCCAGCAGCTTACGGTTGGGGGGAGTTGAGCAGTTCTTC

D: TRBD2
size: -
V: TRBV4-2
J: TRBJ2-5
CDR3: CASSWTSGGETQYF
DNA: TGTGCCAGCAGCTGGACTAGCGGGGGAGAGACCCAGTACTTC

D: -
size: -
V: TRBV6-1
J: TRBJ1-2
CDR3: CASSEGTNGYTF
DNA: TGTGCCAGCAGTGAAGGTACCAATGGCTACACCTTC

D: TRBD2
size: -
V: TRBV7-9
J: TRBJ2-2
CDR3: CASSSSLAGGPTGELFF
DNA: TGTGCCAGCAGCTCGTCACTAGCGGGAGGGCCCACCGGGGAGCTGTTTTTT

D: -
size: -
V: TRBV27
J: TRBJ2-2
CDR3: CASGKSGNTGELFF
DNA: TGTGCCAGCGGGAAATCTGGGAACACCGGGGAGCTGTTTTTT

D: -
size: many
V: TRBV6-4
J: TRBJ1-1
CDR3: CASSDRENTEAFF
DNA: TGTGCCAGCAGTGACAGGGAGAACACTGAAGCTTTCTTT

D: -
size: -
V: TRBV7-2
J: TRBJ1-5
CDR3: CASSFFLGQPQHF
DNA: TGTGCCAGCAGCTTCTTCTTAGGCCAGCCCCAGCATTTT

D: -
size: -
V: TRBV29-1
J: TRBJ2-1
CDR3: CSVEGVGSYNEQFF
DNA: TGCAGCGTTGAAGGAGTGGGCTCCTACAATGAGCAGTTCTTC

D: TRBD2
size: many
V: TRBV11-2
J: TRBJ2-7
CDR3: CASSLGPSAGGPRLYEQYF
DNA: TGTGCCAGCAGCTTAGGGCCTTCTGCGGGAGGCCCCCGGTTATACGAGCAGTACTTC

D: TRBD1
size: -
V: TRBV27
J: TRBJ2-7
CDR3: CASTYSGTGGYEQYF
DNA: TGTGCCAGCACTTACTCCGGGACAGGGGGATACGAGCAGTACTTC

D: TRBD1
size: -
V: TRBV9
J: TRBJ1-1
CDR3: CASSPTGVRGAFF
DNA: TGTGCCAGCAGCCCAACAGGGGTTCGTGGAGCTTTCTTT

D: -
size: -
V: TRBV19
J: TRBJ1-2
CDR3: CASRLQGDYGYTF
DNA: TGTGCCAGTAGGTTACAGGGAGACTATGGCTACACCTTC

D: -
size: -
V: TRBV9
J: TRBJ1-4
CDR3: CASSVEGEDNEKLFF
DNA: TGTGCCAGCAGCGTAGAAGGCGAGGATAATGAAAAACTGTTTTTT

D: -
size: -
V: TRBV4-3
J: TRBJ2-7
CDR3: CASGNYEQYF
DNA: TGCGCCAGCGGGAACTACGAGCAGTACTTC

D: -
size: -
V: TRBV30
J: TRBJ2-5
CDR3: CAWDYERYQPKETQYF
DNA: TGTGCCTGGGATTATGAGCGCTACCAACCTAAAGAGACCCAGTACTTC

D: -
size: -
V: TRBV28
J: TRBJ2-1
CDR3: CASSLQPGAGDEQFF
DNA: TGTGCCAGCAGTCTTCAACCAGGGGCGGGTGATGAGCAGTTCTTC